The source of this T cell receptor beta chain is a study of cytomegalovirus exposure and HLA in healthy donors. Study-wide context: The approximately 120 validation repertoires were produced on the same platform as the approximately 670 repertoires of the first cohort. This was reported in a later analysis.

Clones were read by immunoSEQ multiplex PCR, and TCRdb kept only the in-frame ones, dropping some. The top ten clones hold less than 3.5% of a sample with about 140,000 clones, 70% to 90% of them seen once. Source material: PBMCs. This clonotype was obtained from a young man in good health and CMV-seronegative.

CDR3 DNA: TGTGCCAGCAGCTTAACGCCTCTATCTAGCGGGGGGAACAATGAGCAGTTCTTC. Protein: CASSLTPLSSGGNNEQFF. This chain uses TRBV7-2 with TRBJ2-1, with 11 bases that match TRBD2. Germline CDR1 reads SGHTA; CDR2 reads FQGNSA. The V gene end was trimmed by 2 bases and the J gene end by 5 bases; junction bases not matched to a gene: 11. The CDR3 contains 18 residues.